These 25 T cell receptor beta chains share one sample of origin, sequenced in a study of T cell changes during pregnancy in multiple sclerosis. Clones were sequenced by immunoSEQ multiplex PCR, and TCRdb holds only the in-frame ones, with some missing. Of approximately 70,000 clones in the sample, nearly 95% were seen once. The specimen was CD4+ T cells from peripheral blood mononuclear cells, collected after pregnancy. These receptor sequences come from a female donor with multiple sclerosis, enrolled in a pregnancy study.

This chain links TRBV28 with TRBJ2-1; the match to TRBD2 covers 8 bases. The V and J ends lost 10 bases and 0 bases, in that order; junction bases with no gene match: 11. CDR1 is MDHEN, CDR2 SYDVKM, per germline. The CDR3 runs to 16 residues. As DNA, the CDR3 is TGTGCCACCGGACCGGGGGGGGCGGACTCCTACAATGAGCAGTTCTTC. This encodes CATGPGGADSYNEQFF.

This clone was found once. The chain uses TRBV28 and TRBJ2-1; 9 nucleotides line up with TRBD2. CDR1 is MDHEN, CDR2 SYDVKM, per germline. CDR3 length equals 15 residues. Germline trimming cut 2 bases from V and 4 bases from J; bases unmatched to any gene: 3. The CDR3 nucleotides read TGTGCCAGCAGTTTAGCGCGGGAGGGTTACAATGAGCAGTTCTTC. Encoded protein: CASSLAREGYNEQFF.

The chain has TRBV9 and TRBJ2-7, with no clear D. Trimming cost V 0 bases and J 2 bases, with 9 bases left between them. The CDR3 spans 14 residues. Looked up from germline, CDR1 is SGDLS and CDR2 is YYNGEE. In DNA form, the CDR3 reads TGTGCCAGCAGCGTAGGCTCTCAGGCCTACGAGCAGTACTTC. Its protein product is CASSVGSQAYEQYF.

This clone has only a few counts. V gene TRBV28 combines with J gene TRBJ1-2, with D possibly TRBD1 on 5 matching bases. The CDR3 totals 11 residues. CDR1 MDHEN and CDR2 SYDVKM come from the germline V gene. V was shortened by 10 bases and J by 6 bases, with 12 bases between the two germline ends. The CDR3 sequence: CAIRQGHGYTF. Written as DNA, the CDR3 is TGTGCCATCCGCCAGGGTCATGGCTACACCTTC.

The chain recombines TRBV7-9 with TRBJ1-3, with 8 bases aligning to TRBD1. V trimming: 4 bases; J trimming: 4 bases; junction bases outside the gene matches: 9. The CDR3 runs 16 residues. The V gene's germline CDR1 is SEHNR and CDR2 FQNEAQ (reference sequence). CDR3 sequence (DNA): TGTGCCAGCAGCTCCAGTGGCGGGACAGGCGGAAACACCATATATTTT. This gives the protein CASSSSGGTGGNTIYF.

The chain carries TRBV27 and TRBJ1-6; perhaps TRBD1 as D (5 bases). The CDR3 loop spans 18 amino acids. Trimming took 2 bases from V and 0 from J, leaving 14 bases between them. CDR1 is MNHEY, CDR2 SMNVEV, per germline (reference sequence). The CDR3 DNA follows: TGTGCCAGCAGTTTAAGGCAGGGTGGTGGCTCCTATAATTCACCCCTCCACTTT. This codes for CASSLRQGGGSYNSPLHF.

The V and J genes are TRBV19 and TRBJ1-4; 9 positions agree with TRBD1. The V gene end was trimmed by 7 bases and the J gene end by 7 bases; junction bases not matched to a gene: 13. Germline CDR1 and CDR2: LNHDA and SQIVND (reference sequence). The CDR3 contains 16 residues. CDR3 DNA sequence: TGTGCCAGTACCCCACCTCCACAGGGGGCGGGTGAAAAACTGTTTTTT. It encodes CASTPPPQGAGEKLFF.

The chain links TRBV5-1 to TRBJ2-3; D is unresolved. This CDR3 has 13 amino acids. Trimming cost V 4 bases and J 4 bases, with 10 bases left between them. CDR1 and CDR2 (germline): SGHRS, YFSETQ. The CDR3: CASSVWSPDTQYF. The CDR3 nucleotides read TGCGCCAGCAGCGTCTGGAGCCCAGATACGCAGTATTTT. Filled out from reference TRBV5-1 and TRBJ2-3, the complete variable domain reads KAGVTQTPRYLIKTRGQQVTLSCSPISGHRSVSWYQQTPGQGLQFLFEYFSETQRNKGNFPGRFSGRQFSNSRSEMNVSTLELGDSALYLCASSVWSPDTQYFGPGTRLTVL.

J is TRBJ2-7 and V is TRBV5-1; 11 nucleotides agree with TRBD2. V lost 3 bases to trimming and J lost 6 bases; unmatched junction nucleotides: 5. CDR1 and CDR2 from the germline V gene are SGHRS and YFSETQ. The CDR3 has 14 residues. The CDR3 nucleotides read TGCGCCAGCAGCTCGACTAGCGGGATGGGCGAGCAGTACTTC. Its protein is CASSSTSGMGEQYF. The full variable domain, in which reference TRBV5-1 and TRBJ2-7 provide the parts outside the CDR3, is KAGVTQTPRYLIKTRGQQVTLSCSPISGHRSVSWYQQTPGQGLQFLFEYFSETQRNKGNFPGRFSGRQFSNSRSEMNVSTLELGDSALYLCASSSTSGMGEQYFGPGTRLTVT.

V and J are TRBV5-1 and TRBJ1-1, with D unclear. The V end was cut by 4 bases, the J end by 1 base, with 8 bases between. Germline assignment: CDR1 SGHRS and CDR2 YFSETQ. There are 13 residues in the CDR3. For the CDR3, the DNA is TGCGCCAGCAGCCAAACAAGGAACACTGAAGCTTTCTTT. Protein sequence: CASSQTRNTEAFF.

There are a few counts of this clone. The rearrangement uses TRBV6-1 and TRBJ1-1; maybe TRBD1 (5 bases). Per the germline V gene, CDR1 is MNHNS and CDR2 is SASEGT. Between the trimmed V and J ends, which lost 8 bases and 5 bases, there was a span of 15 bases. The CDR3 is made up of 13 amino acids. DNA of the CDR3: TGTGCCAGCGGCGGGAGGGGATGGACTGAAGCTTTCTTT. Translated, it gives CASGGRGWTEAFF.

This chain uses TRBV4-2 with TRBJ1-2, with TRBD1 matching over 8 bases. Per the germline V gene, CDR1 is LGHNA and CDR2 is YNFKEQ. There are 15 residues in the CDR3. Losses at the gene ends were 5 bases for V and 2 bases for J; bases not matched to a gene: 7. The CDR3 sequence is CASSEYRGENYGYTF. Here the CDR3 DNA reads TGTGCCAGCAGCGAATACAGGGGGGAGAACTATGGCTACACCTTC.

The rearrangement uses TRBV10-3 and TRBJ2-1; maybe TRBD1 (6 bases). The germline V gene encodes CDR1 ENHRY and CDR2 SYGVKD. The CDR3 loop spans 15 amino acids. V shed 5 bases and J shed 0 bases, with 11 bases lying between them. DNA of the CDR3: TGTGCCATCAGTCAACAGGGCGGCTCCTACAATGAGCAGTTCTTC. It is translated as CAISQQGGSYNEQFF.

V and J are TRBV28 and TRBJ2-3, with 10 positions matching TRBD2. Trimming removed 6 bases from V and 6 bases from J; junction bases left unmatched: 3. The CDR3 covers 13 residues. The germline gives CDR1 MDHEN, CDR2 SYDVKM. The CDR3 sequence is CASRLAGEDTQYF. CDR3 bases: TGTGCCAGCAGGCTAGCGGGAGAGGATACGCAGTATTTT.

This chain links TRBV27 with TRBJ1-2; D is unclear. Germline CDR1 MNHEY, CDR2 SMNVEV (reference sequence). CDR3 length: 15 amino acids. V gave up 0 bases and J gave up 4 bases, with 12 bases separating them. The CDR3 DNA sequence: TGTGCCAGCAGTTTATCTTACAAACCCTCCTATGGCTACACCTTC. Translation: CASSLSYKPSYGYTF.

This clone has a single count. The gene calls are TRBV9 and TRBJ1-2; D is undetermined. This CDR3 is 14 amino acids long. CDR1 is SGDLS, CDR2 YYNGEE, per germline. Trimming took 0 bases from V and 3 from J, leaving 9 bases between them. This CDR3 is CASSVARGDYGYTF. The DNA of the CDR3 is TGTGCCAGCAGCGTAGCGCGGGGTGACTATGGCTACACCTTC.

The chain joins TRBV28 to TRBJ2-2; D possibly corresponds to TRBD2 (6 bases). The ends were cut back, 6 bases at V and 6 bases at J, with 20 bases in the middle. The length of the CDR3 is 16 residues. Germline CDR1 is MDHEN and CDR2 is SYDVKM. DNA of the CDR3: TGTGCCAGCAGGCCTCACGTAGGGAGGCGCGCCGGGGAGCTGTTTTTT. This codes for CASRPHVGRRAGELFF.

The chain employs TRBV18 and TRBJ1-2, with 8 nucleotides matching TRBD1. Germline V gives CDR1 KGHSH, CDR2 LQKENI. J was trimmed by 5 bases and V by 2 bases; bases with no gene match: 4. The CDR3 runs 14 residues. In DNA form, the CDR3 reads TGTGCCAGCTCACCAATAGGACAGGGTTATGGCTACACCTTC. This codes for CASSPIGQGYGYTF.

The rearrangement uses TRBV10-3 and TRBJ2-3; D might be TRBD2 (7 bases). CDR1 is ENHRY, CDR2 SYGVKD, per germline. V was pared by 4 bases and J by 6 bases, with 20 bases between. This CDR3 has 16 amino acids. CDR3 DNA sequence: TGTGCCATCAGTGTGAAAGGGGGAGGGGATGGCGATACGCAGTATTTT. Protein: CAISVKGGGDGDTQYF.

This chain joins TRBV25-1 and TRBJ2-2, with D perhaps matching TRBD2 (6 bases). CDR3 length: 12 amino acids. V lost 6 bases and J lost 4, with 6 bases in between. Germline loops: CDR1 MGHDK, CDR2 SYGVNS. For the CDR3, the DNA is TGTGCCAGCAGGGGAGGCACCGGGGAGCTGTTTTTT. It is translated as CASRGGTGELFF.

V is TRBV7-8 and J is TRBJ2-4; 11 bases map to TRBD2. Trimming took 2 bases from V and 6 from J; bases not matched to a gene: 12. The CDR3 runs 18 residues. Germline loops: CDR1 SGHVS, CDR2 FQNEAQ. The CDR3 nucleotides read TGTGCCAGCAGCTTAATCGGGCTAGCGGGAGGAACTGGAAACATTCAGTACTTC. Its translation: CASSLIGLAGGTGNIQYF.

The chain carries TRBV6-1 and TRBJ2-7; D remains ambiguous. CDR1 and CDR2 from the germline V gene are MNHNS and SASEGT. The CDR3 length is 14 residues. V lost 5 bases to trimming and J lost 3 bases, with 14 bases between them. The CDR3 bases are TGTGCCAGCAGTACACGTCCCCCCAACTACGAGCAGTACTTC. Its translation is CASSTRPPNYEQYF.

This clone has just one count. This chain uses TRBV27 with TRBJ2-3; perhaps TRBD2 as D (7 bases). CDR1 and CDR2 (germline): MNHEY, SMNVEV (reference sequence). V was trimmed by 7 bases and J by 1 base, leaving 24 bases between them. The length of the CDR3 is 18 residues. CDR3 region: CASTRRGGRAGGTDTQYF. CDR3 bases: TGTGCCAGCACCCGCCGTGGAGGGAGGGCAGGGGGCACAGATACGCAGTATTTT.

The V call is TRBV5-4, the J call TRBJ2-2; 7 bases are a match to TRBD2. V was pared by 2 bases and J by 2 bases, with 3 bases of the junction left unmatched. The CDR3 length is 15 residues. Germline CDR1 is SGHNT and CDR2 is YYREEE (reference sequence). The CDR3 bases are TGTGCCAGCAGCTTTGGGACTACTAACACCGGGGAGCTGTTTTTT. It encodes CASSFGTTNTGELFF.

The chain combines TRBV7-9 with TRBJ2-3; D is uncertain. V was trimmed by 4 bases and J by 8 bases, leaving 13 bases between them. The CDR3 sequence is 13 residues long. Germline CDR1 and CDR2: SEHNR and FQNEAQ (reference sequence). The DNA for the CDR3 is TGTGCCAGCAGCTCCTACACTACTCCTACGCAGTATTTT. Translated: CASSSYTTPTQYF.